The 7 T cell receptor beta chains in this list originate from one sample, sequenced in a study of blood T cells in healthy people across ages. A sample-barcoded 5' primer and a J-beta primer mix were used in a second PCR of roughly 7 to 11 cycles. TCRdb independently ran MiXCR on the 5' RACE reads; one entry per CDR3 protein. The sample consists of about 1.5 million distinct CDR3 sequences, roughly 43% of them appearing once. Sequencing was performed on blood. These receptors were taken from a woman younger than 30 in good health.

This clonotype has only a few counts. CDR3 amino acids: CSAWTGSSTDTQYF. The DNA of the CDR3 is TGCAGTGCATGGACAGGAAGCAGCACAGATACGCAGTATTTT. This rearrangement joins TRBV20-1 to TRBJ2-3, with 7 bases identical to TRBD1. The CDR3 runs 14 residues. The ends lost 6 bases at V and 0 bases at J; junction bases unmatched: 6. Per the germline V gene, CDR1 is DFQATT and CDR2 is SNEGSKA (reference sequence).

This clonotype was detected a few times. The rearrangement uses TRBV20-1 and TRBJ1-5; a possible D gene is TRBD1 (5 bases). The CDR3 consists of 15 residues. V lost 0 bases to trimming and J lost 0 bases, with 9 bases between them. The germline gives CDR1 DFQATT, CDR2 SNEGSKA (reference sequence). CDR3 DNA: TGCAGTGCTAGAGAGGGCAGGGATAGCAATCAGCCCCAGCATTTT. Protein product: CSAREGRDSNQPQHF.

J is TRBJ2-2 and V is TRBV4-3; no definite D call. The length of the CDR3 is 14 residues. Germline CDR1 reads LGHNA; CDR2 reads YSLEER. V was pared by 5 bases and J by 5 bases, with 12 bases between. The CDR3 here is CASSALGVTGELFF. Written as DNA, the CDR3 is TGCGCCAGCAGCGCTCTGGGCGTGACCGGGGAGCTGTTTTTT.

The V and J genes are TRBV10-3 and TRBJ2-3; 9 nucleotides agree with TRBD2. V was clipped by 0 bases and J by 2 bases; unmatched bases: 3. This CDR3 has 16 amino acids. Germline V gene sequence: CDR1 ENHRY, CDR2 SYGVKD. The CDR3 loop reads CAISESPSGVTDTQYF. The CDR3 DNA is TGTGCCATCAGTGAGTCGCCTAGCGGGGTCACAGATACGCAGTATTTT.

The CDR3 DNA is TGTGCCAGCAGTGTCGCGTTGAGCTCCTACAATGAGCAGTTCTTC. Translation gives CASSVALSSYNEQFF. This chain joins TRBV27 and TRBJ2-1; D gene unclear. Trimming removed 5 bases from V and 0 bases from J, with 11 bases in between. Germline V gene sequence: CDR1 MNHEY, CDR2 SMNVEV (reference sequence). This CDR3 has 15 amino acids.

The J gene is TRBJ1-2, the V gene TRBV13; D is undetermined. The V end was cut by 0 bases, the J end by 0 bases, with 11 bases between. The CDR3 runs to 16 residues. Germline V gene sequence: CDR1 PRHDT, CDR2 FYEKMQ (reference sequence). The CDR3, as DNA: TGTGCCAGCAGCTTAGGCGGGAGAATAGCTAACTATGGCTACACCTTC. It encodes CASSLGGRIANYGYTF.

In this sample, this clonotype turned up a few times. V gene TRBV9 combines with J gene TRBJ2-1; 10 bases match TRBD1. The trim removed 0 bases at V and 4 bases at J, leaving 7 bases unmatched. There are 17 residues in the CDR3. Germline V CDR1 and CDR2: SGDLS, YYNGEE. DNA of the CDR3: TGTGCCAGCAGCGTAGCTACGGACAGGGGGTCTTACAATGAGCAGTTCTTC. It encodes CASSVATDRGSYNEQFF.